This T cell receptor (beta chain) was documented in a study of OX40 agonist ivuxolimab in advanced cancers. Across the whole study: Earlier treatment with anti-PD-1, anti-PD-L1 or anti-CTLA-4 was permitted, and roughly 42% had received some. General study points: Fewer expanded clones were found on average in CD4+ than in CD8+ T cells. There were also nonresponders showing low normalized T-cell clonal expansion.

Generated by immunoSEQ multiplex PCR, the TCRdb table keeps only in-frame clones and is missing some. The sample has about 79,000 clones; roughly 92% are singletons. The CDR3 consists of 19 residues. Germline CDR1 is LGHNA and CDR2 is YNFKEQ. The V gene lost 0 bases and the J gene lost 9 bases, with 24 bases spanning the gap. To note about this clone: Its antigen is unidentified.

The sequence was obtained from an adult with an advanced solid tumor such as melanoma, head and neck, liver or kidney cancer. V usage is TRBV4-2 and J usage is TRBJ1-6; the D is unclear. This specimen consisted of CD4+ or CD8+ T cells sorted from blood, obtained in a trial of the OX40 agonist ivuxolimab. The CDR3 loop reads CASSQDPNPRRRRRSPLHF. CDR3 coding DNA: TGTGCCAGCAGCCAAGATCCAAACCCCCGCAGGAGGCGACGTTCACCCCTCCACTTT.